This T cell receptor beta chain was sequenced during a study of T cell changes during pregnancy in multiple sclerosis. The V gene's germline CDR1 is SQVTM and CDR2 ANQGSEA. V trimming: 7 bases; J trimming: 4 bases; junction bases outside the gene matches: 7. This CDR3 spans 12 amino acids. Sequencing used immunoSEQ multiplex PCR; TCRdb keeps in-frame clones, though not all of them. The sample lists about 24,000 clones, 70% to 90% seen once, with roughly 14% in the top ten. The source material was CD8+ T cells from peripheral blood mononuclear cells, sampled in the first trimester of pregnancy. The genes are TRBV29-1 and TRBJ2-7; 7 positions match TRBD2. The receptor was derived from a female donor in good health, enrolled as a control in a pregnancy study. As DNA, the CDR3 is TGCAGCGCCGCCGGGGGAGGGTACGAGCAGTACTTC. Encoded protein: CSAAGGGYEQYF.